This TCR beta chain was sequenced in a study of shared clonotypes between healthy human individuals. Details on this clone: The antigen is unknown.

The study, taken as a whole, reports: Roughly 5.3% of naive CD4 clonotypes were common to a handful of donors. In general, naive subsets displayed greater estimated richness than memory subsets did.

Trimming took 6 bases from V and 3 from J, leaving 11 bases between them. The CDR3 is 13 residues long. The germline CDR1 and CDR2 sequences are MDHEN and SYDVKM. On sorted subsets, replicate PCRs used 200 to 250 ng DNA, or 30,000 or so T cell genomes. Data came from immunoSEQ multiplex PCR; TCRdb stores just in-frame clones and leaves some out. This repertoire shows about 2 million clones, approximately 95% found once; its top ten account for around 1%. Cells designated naive CD8 were CD45RO-negative and were positively selected for CCR7, with terminally differentiated effector memory CD45RA+ cells excluded. The donors, healthy adults who were HIV-negative, had experienced no recent acute infections or vaccinations.

Source material: naive CD8+ T cells sorted from blood. This TCR was recovered from a man aged 18 to 30 in good health. The gene calls are TRBV28 and TRBJ1-1; D call uncertain. The CDR3 DNA is TGTGCCAGCAGAGCCCTTGGGCACACTGAAGCTTTCTTT. It encodes CASRALGHTEAFF.